The 21 T cell receptor beta chains below come from one sample, sequenced in a study of Ad26.COV2.S vaccination and SARS-CoV-2 variants. The method was immunoSEQ multiplex PCR; TCRdb's version includes in-frame clones alone and lacks a portion of them. The data contain 300,000 to 400,000 clones, roughly 91% of them singletons. The treatment: some 20 received Ad26.COV2.S at low or high dose, single or two shots; several received placebo; per-sample allocation not given. Sampling was done on day 63 after the first vaccine or placebo injection. The sequencing used peripheral blood, collected in a trial of Ad26.COV2.S vaccine versus placebo. Source of these receptors: a person between 18 and 65 years old who received the Ad26.COV2.S COVID-19 vaccine or a placebo.

The chain combines TRBV7-9 with TRBJ2-7; the match to TRBD1 covers 9 bases. This CDR3 has 15 residues. The V segment lost 0 bases and the J segment 3 bases; nucleotides outside the gene matches: 3. Germline values: CDR1 SEHNR, CDR2 FQNEAQ (reference sequence). The CDR3 DNA is TGTGCCAGCAGCTTAGCTGTGGGACAGGGCTACGAGCAGTACTTC. Its translation: CASSLAVGQGYEQYF. The complete variable domain, with remaining parts taken from reference TRBV7-9 and TRBJ2-7, reads DTGVSQNPRHKITKRGQNVTFRCDPISEHNRLYWYRQTLGQGPEFLTYFQNEAQLEKSRLLSDRFSAERPKGSFSTLEIQRTEQGDSAMYLCASSLAVGQGYEQYFGPGTRLTVT.

This clone was found a few times. J is TRBJ2-3 and V is TRBV28; the D is unclear. V lost 5 bases and J 5 bases, leaving 20 bases between the germline ends. CDR3 length: 16 residues. Germline CDR1 is MDHEN and CDR2 is SYDVKM. The CDR3 region has the DNA TGTGCCAGCAGTCCACCGCTCCCGGCGGCCGGAGATACGCAGTATTTT. Its translation is CASSPPLPAAGDTQYF. Filled out from reference TRBV28 and TRBJ2-3, the complete variable domain reads DVKVTQSSRYLVKRTGEKVFLECVQDMDHENMFWYRQDPGLGLRLIYFSYDVKMKEKGDIPEGYSVSREKKERFSLILESASTNQTSMYLCASSPPLPAAGDTQYFGPGTRLTVL.

The rearrangement links TRBV28 to TRBJ2-6; 7 positions agree with TRBD1. The CDR3 extends over 17 amino acids. V lost 6 bases to trimming and J lost 0 bases; unmatched junction nucleotides: 8. Germline V CDR1 and CDR2: MDHEN, SYDVKM. The CDR3 protein is CASRPETGSSGANVLTF. DNA for the CDR3: TGTGCCAGCAGACCGGAGACAGGGAGCTCTGGGGCCAACGTCCTGACTTTC. Full variable domain (missing parts from reference TRBV28 and TRBJ2-6): DVKVTQSSRYLVKRTGEKVFLECVQDMDHENMFWYRQDPGLGLRLIYFSYDVKMKEKGDIPEGYSVSREKKERFSLILESASTNQTSMYLCASRPETGSSGANVLTFGAGSRLTVL.

The chain is built from TRBV24-1 and TRBJ1-2; D unresolved. The V end was cut by 4 bases, the J end by 4 bases, with 12 bases between. This CDR3 has 14 amino acids. The V gene's germline CDR1 is KGHDR and CDR2 SFDVKD. The CDR3 loop is CATSDPDKPYGYTF. CDR3 nucleotide sequence: TGTGCCACCAGTGACCCCGACAAGCCCTATGGCTACACCTTC.

The CDR3 DNA reads as TGTGCCAGCACCTCCTTTACAGGGGGCGATGGCTACACCTTC. Its protein is CASTSFTGGDGYTF. V and J are TRBV28 and TRBJ1-2; 9 nucleotides agree with TRBD1. V dropped 7 bases and J dropped 6; count of bases not matched to a gene: 9. The length of the CDR3 is 14 residues. The germline CDR1 and CDR2 sequences are MDHEN and SYDVKM.

The rearrangement links TRBV4-3 to TRBJ1-1, with D unresolved. CDR1 LGHNA and CDR2 YSLEER come from the germline V gene. The length of the CDR3 is 14 residues. Trimming cost V 0 bases and J 1 base, with 6 bases left between them. The CDR3: CASSQDWRNTEAFF. CDR3 DNA: TGCGCCAGCAGCCAAGATTGGCGGAACACTGAAGCTTTCTTT.

The CDR3 sequence is CASSRTANYGYTF. The CDR3 coding sequence is TGTGCCAGCAGTCGGACCGCAAACTATGGCTACACCTTC. J is TRBJ1-2 and V is TRBV12-3 or TRBV12-4; unclear D gene. V lost 5 bases and J 2 bases, leaving 9 bases between the germline ends. This CDR3 is built from 13 residues.

The chain is built from TRBV3-1 (or the pseudogene TRBV3-2) and TRBJ1-1; weak D call: TRBD1 (5 bases). This CDR3 is 13 amino acids long. CDR1 LGHDT and CDR2 YNNKEL come from the germline V gene (reference sequence). Trimming took 3 bases from V and 10 from J, leaving 15 bases between them. The CDR3 is CASSQTAGLGAFF. The CDR3 nucleotides are TGTGCCAGCAGCCAGACAGCGGGGTTGGGAGCTTTCTTT.

V usage is TRBV9 and J usage is TRBJ1-3, with TRBD1 as a possible D gene (6 bases). Germline V gives CDR1 SGDLS, CDR2 YYNGEE. V lost 1 base and J lost 2, with 13 bases in between. The CDR3 runs 16 residues. The CDR3, as DNA: TGTGCCAGCAGCGTATCAGGGGTTACGGCTGGAAACACCATATATTTT. Translation gives CASSVSGVTAGNTIYF.

The rearrangement joins TRBV19 to TRBJ2-6; tentative D call: TRBD2 (6 bases). Germline values: CDR1 LNHDA, CDR2 SQIVND (reference sequence). The CDR3 totals 15 residues. V was clipped by 5 bases and J by 4 bases, with 12 bases between them. The CDR3 DNA reads as TGTGCCAGTAGTGACGGGGGATCCGGGGCCAACGTCCTGACTTTC. Amino acids: CASSDGGSGANVLTF. The full variable domain, completed using reference TRBV19 and TRBJ2-6, is DGGITQSPKYLFRKEGQNVTLSCEQNLNHDAMYWYRQDPGQGLRLIYYSQIVNDFQKGDIAEGYSVSREKKESFPLTVTSAQKNPTAFYLCASSDGGSGANVLTFGAGSRLTVL.

The rearrangement joins TRBV18 to TRBJ1-2; D is uncertain. Trimming cost V 4 bases and J 6 bases, with 15 bases left between them. The CDR3 spans 14 residues. Germline V CDR1 and CDR2: KGHSH, LQKENI. The DNA for the CDR3 is TGTGCCAGCTCACTGGCGGCTGAGATCCATGGCTACACCTTC. Amino acid sequence: CASSLAAEIHGYTF.

This chain links TRBV10-1 with TRBJ1-1, with D maybe TRBD1 (6 bases). V shed 5 bases and J shed 0 bases, with 10 bases lying between them. The CDR3 consists of 14 residues. Germline V gives CDR1 WNHNN, CDR2 SYGVQD (reference sequence). The CDR3 loop is CASSPGDMNTEAFF. The CDR3 nucleotides are TGCGCCAGCAGTCCTGGGGACATGAACACTGAAGCTTTCTTT.

The chain employs TRBV2 and TRBJ2-7; no definite D call. The CDR3 has 16 residues. V was trimmed by 3 bases and J by 6 bases, leaving 21 bases between them. Germline loops: CDR1 SNHLY, CDR2 FYNNEI. CDR3 sequence: CASSDGSPAQPLEQYF. DNA for the CDR3: TGTGCCAGCAGTGATGGGTCGCCAGCACAGCCCCTCGAGCAGTACTTC.

The J gene is TRBJ2-4, the V gene TRBV28; D is perhaps TRBD2 (6 bases). Trimming pared 5 bases from V and 0 bases from J, leaving 14 bases between. CDR1 and CDR2 from the germline V gene are MDHEN and SYDVKM. The CDR3 totals 16 residues. The CDR3 DNA sequence: TGTGCCAGCAGTCCTCTGGGGGGAGTAGCCAAAAACATTCAGTACTTC. Residues: CASSPLGGVAKNIQYF.

V gene TRBV19 combines with J gene TRBJ2-7; possibly TRBD1 or TRBD2 for D (5 bases each). Germline V CDR1 and CDR2: LNHDA, SQIVND (reference sequence). The CDR3 runs to 14 residues. Trimming stripped 11 bases from V and 2 bases from J, with 19 bases between. CDR3 sequence reads: CASSEGQGAYEQYF. The CDR3 coding sequence is TGTGCCTCCTCAGAGGGCCAGGGCGCCTACGAGCAGTACTTC. Combining the CDR3 with reference TRBV19 and TRBJ2-7 gives the whole variable domain DGGITQSPKYLFRKEGQNVTLSCEQNLNHDAMYWYRQDPGQGLRLIYYSQIVNDFQKGDIAEGYSVSREKKESFPLTVTSAQKNPTAFYLCASSEGQGAYEQYFGPGTRLTVT.

This rearrangement joins TRBV7-2 to TRBJ2-1, with a weak D call TRBD2 (6 bases). The CDR3 length is 15 residues. Germline lookup yields CDR1 SGHTA and CDR2 FQGNSA. Trimming took 4 bases from V and 5 from J, leaving 15 bases between them. CDR3 protein: CASSSRLGGNNEQFF. Here the CDR3 DNA reads TGTGCCAGCAGCTCCCGACTTGGGGGGAACAATGAGCAGTTCTTC.

The CDR3 loop reads CASSPGTYEKLFF. DNA for the CDR3: TGTGCCAGCAGCCCCGGGACATATGAAAAACTGTTTTTT. The V gene is TRBV3-1 (or the pseudogene TRBV3-2), the J gene TRBJ1-4, with TRBD1 as a possible D gene (6 bases). The length of the CDR3 is 13 residues. The germline gives CDR1 LGHDT, CDR2 YNNKEL (reference sequence). V shed 4 bases and J shed 6 bases, with 9 bases lying between them.

The chain recombines TRBV18 with TRBJ2-7; 13 bases match TRBD2. V shed 0 bases, J shed 2 bases, and the junction held 4 bases outside the gene matches. Germline V gene data show CDR1 as KGHSH and CDR2 as LQKENI. This CDR3 has 17 amino acids. DNA of the CDR3: TGTGCCAGCTCACCACCGGGACTAGCGGGACCAACCTACGAGCAGTACTTC. Translating gives CASSPPGLAGPTYEQYF.

J is TRBJ2-1 and V is TRBV7-2; 9 bases match TRBD1. J was trimmed by 12 bases and V by 2 bases; bases with no gene match: 17. The germline CDR1 and CDR2 sequences are SGHTA and FQGNSA. This CDR3 is built from 17 residues. The CDR3 DNA reads TGTGCCAGCAGCTTAAGCAGTGCCGGGACAGGGAGTAAAGGGCAGTTCTTC. Amino acid sequence: CASSLSSAGTGSKGQFF. Full variable domain (remainder filled in from reference TRBV7-2 and TRBJ2-1): GAGVSQSPSNKVTEKGKDVELRCDPISGHTALYWYRQSLGQGLEFLIYFQGNSAPDKSGLPSDRFSAERTGGSVSTLTIQRTQQEDSAVYLCASSLSSAGTGSKGQFFGPGTRLTVL.

The chain uses TRBV20-1 and TRBJ2-3, with TRBD1 matching 10 bases. The CDR3 is 14 residues long. V shed 3 bases, J shed 6 bases, and the junction held 6 bases outside the gene matches. Germline CDR1 reads DFQATT; CDR2 reads SNEGSKA (reference sequence). The CDR3 loop is CSASPGQGSDTQYF. The CDR3 nucleotides are TGCAGTGCTAGTCCGGGACAGGGGTCGGATACGCAGTATTTT.

The chain employs TRBV6-1 and TRBJ1-6; the D is unclear. The V gene's germline CDR1 is MNHNS and CDR2 SASEGT. CDR3 length equals 19 residues. The V end lost 4 bases, the J end lost 7 bases, and 26 bases lay between the germline ends. As DNA, the CDR3 is TGTGCCAGCAGTGGACCAATCCCGGGGAGGCCACCTGGGAATTCACCCCTCCACTTT. It translates to CASSGPIPGRPPGNSPLHF.